The 32 T cell receptor beta chains in this list originate from one sample, sequenced in a study of blood T cell repertoires in COVID-19. Profiling relied on immunoSEQ multiplex PCR, and the TCRdb table lists in-frame clones only, not all of them. The sample comprises approximately 170,000 clones, about nine tenths of which are singletons, and more than 3% rests with the top ten. Sequencing used peripheral blood. The receptors were sampled from a woman between 65 and 79 years old with acute or convalescent COVID-19.

The chain links TRBV6-5 to TRBJ1-4; TRBD1 might be the D (6 bases). V was shortened by 2 bases and J by 8 bases, with 18 bases between the two germline ends. CDR3 length equals 16 residues. Germline CDR1 and CDR2: MNHEY and SVGAGI. The CDR3 is CASSYRKSGAGEKLFF. The CDR3 DNA reads TGTGCCAGCAGTTACCGGAAGTCAGGGGCCGGAGAAAAACTGTTTTTT.

This chain connects TRBV9 to TRBJ2-6; 7 positions match TRBD2. The germline V gene encodes CDR1 SGDLS and CDR2 YYNGEE. The CDR3 is made up of 17 amino acids. V lost 4 bases to trimming and J lost 2 bases; unmatched junction nucleotides: 9. The CDR3 region is CASSPSGGIAGANVLTF. CDR3 sequence (DNA): TGTGCCAGCAGCCCCTCCGGGGGGATTGCTGGGGCCAACGTCCTGACTTTC.

The chain is built from TRBV9 and TRBJ2-4; TRBD2 matches 11 bases. V shed 0 bases, J shed 7 bases, and the junction held 24 bases outside the gene matches. This CDR3 spans 22 amino acids. CDR1 and CDR2 (germline): SGDLS, YYNGEE. The CDR3 coding sequence is TGTGCCAGCAGCGTAGCTACGGGGCTAAGGCTAGCGGGAGGAAGCGGGGGGAACATTCAGTACTTC. This encodes CASSVATGLRLAGGSGGNIQYF. The complete variable domain, with remaining parts taken from reference TRBV9 and TRBJ2-4, reads DSGVTQTPKHLITATGQRVTLRCSPRSGDLSVYWYQQSLDQGLQFLIQYYNGEERAKGNILERFSAQQFPDLHSELNLSSLELGDSALYFCASSVATGLRLAGGSGGNIQYFGAGTRLSVL.

This chain's CDR3 is CASSYSQGRNIQYF. DNA of the CDR3: TGTGCCAGCAGTTACTCACAGGGGAGAAACATTCAGTACTTC. The chain couples TRBV6-5 to TRBJ2-4, with 7 bases lining up with TRBD1. This CDR3 comprises 14 residues. With 0 bases clipped from V and 6 bases from J, the junction kept 2 bases outside the gene matches. The V gene's germline CDR1 is MNHEY and CDR2 SVGAGI.

As DNA, the CDR3 is TGTGCCAGCAGTCCAACACAGGGCCAAGAGACCCAGTACTTC. It encodes CASSPTQGQETQYF. The V gene is TRBV28, the J gene TRBJ2-5; weak D call: TRBD1 (6 bases). The CDR3 has 14 amino acids. V was cut by 5 bases and J by 1 base, with 11 bases left in between. Germline loops: CDR1 MDHEN, CDR2 SYDVKM.

The CDR3 bases are TGCGCCAGCAGCCTCGGACTAGCGGGAGACTATGAGCAGTTCTTC. This gives the protein CASSLGLAGDYEQFF. The gene calls are TRBV4-3 and TRBJ2-1, with 13 bases fitting TRBD2. The CDR3 is 15 residues long. Germline V gives CDR1 LGHNA, CDR2 YSLEER. V was pared by 4 bases and J by 8 bases, with 5 bases of the junction left unmatched.

This clone was recorded a few times. The chain joins TRBV7-9 to TRBJ2-7; 11 bases match TRBD1. There are 15 residues in the CDR3. The germline gives CDR1 SEHNR, CDR2 FQNEAQ (reference sequence). J lost 5 bases, V lost 5 bases, and 8 bases had no gene match. This chain's CDR3 is CASSPGQGAQDEQYF. CDR3 in DNA: TGTGCCAGCAGCCCAGGACAGGGGGCGCAGGACGAGCAGTACTTC.

The rearrangement links TRBV3-1 (or the pseudogene TRBV3-2) to TRBJ2-7, with a possible D match to TRBD2 (6 bases). The V and J ends lost 2 bases and 0 bases respectively, with 14 bases between them. CDR3 length: 16 residues. Per germline, CDR1 LGHDT and CDR2 YNNKEL (reference sequence). DNA for the CDR3: TGTGCCAGCAGCCAATCCGGGGGACTTTCCTCCTACGAGCAGTACTTC. As protein: CASSQSGGLSSYEQYF.

The chain uses TRBV19 and TRBJ1-2; 8 positions match TRBD1. The germline V gene has CDR1 LNHDA and CDR2 SQIVND (reference sequence). This CDR3 is 14 amino acids long. V shed 3 bases, J shed 4 bases, and the junction held 4 bases outside the gene matches. The CDR3 coding sequence is TGTGCCAGTAGTATCCGGACAGGGCTCTATGGCTACACCTTC. Its translation: CASSIRTGLYGYTF.

V gene TRBV9 combines with J gene TRBJ2-2, with a weak D call TRBD2 (6 bases). Germline values: CDR1 SGDLS, CDR2 YYNGEE. V was pared by 1 base and J by 3 bases, with 13 bases between. The CDR3 totals 16 residues. The CDR3 region has the DNA TGTGCCAGCAGCGTAATGAGCGGGTTAGACACCGGGGAGCTGTTTTTT. Amino acids: CASSVMSGLDTGELFF.

The V call is TRBV7-9, the J call TRBJ2-1; perhaps TRBD2 as D (6 bases). The CDR3 covers 12 residues. Germline CDR1 is SEHNR and CDR2 is FQNEAQ (reference sequence). Trimming took off 6 bases at V and 7 bases at J, with 10 bases between the two ends. The CDR3 DNA reads as TGTGCCAGCAGGGGAGGAGGGAATGAGCAGTTCTTC. Translating gives CASRGGGNEQFF. Based on the CDR3 plus reference TRBV7-9 and TRBJ2-1, the full variable domain is DTGVSQNPRHKITKRGQNVTFRCDPISEHNRLYWYRQTLGQGPEFLTYFQNEAQLEKSRLLSDRFSAERPKGSFSTLEIQRTEQGDSAMYLCASRGGGNEQFFGPGTRLTVL.

The V call is TRBV5-1, the J call TRBJ2-6; D is undetermined. V gave up 2 bases and J gave up 0 bases, with 9 bases separating them. The length of the CDR3 is 16 residues. Germline loops: CDR1 SGHRS, CDR2 YFSETQ. The CDR3 reads CASSLATYSGANVLTF. CDR3 nucleotide sequence: TGCGCCAGCAGCTTAGCTACGTACTCTGGGGCCAACGTCCTGACTTTC. Filled out from reference TRBV5-1 and TRBJ2-6, the complete variable domain reads KAGVTQTPRYLIKTRGQQVTLSCSPISGHRSVSWYQQTPGQGLQFLFEYFSETQRNKGNFPGRFSGRQFSNSRSEMNVSTLELGDSALYLCASSLATYSGANVLTFGAGSRLTVL.

V usage is TRBV5-1 and J usage is TRBJ2-1; 7 bases are a match to TRBD2. The CDR3 is made up of 15 amino acids. Germline V gene data show CDR1 as SGHRS and CDR2 as YFSETQ. The V segment lost 4 bases and the J segment 0 bases; nucleotides outside the gene matches: 4. The CDR3 sequence is CASSPSGTSYNEQFF. CDR3 nucleotide sequence: TGCGCCAGCAGCCCTAGCGGAACCTCCTACAATGAGCAGTTCTTC.

The chain combines TRBV21-1 with TRBJ2-2; TRBD2, the table's D call, was not compared with the DNA. TRBV21-1 is an annotated pseudogene. The CDR3 is made up of 18 amino acids. The CDR3 DNA reads as TGTGCCAGTACCAAAGGGGCTAGCGGGGATAGCTGTGACGGGGAGCTGTTTTTT. The encoded protein is CASTKGASGDSCDGELFF.

V and J are TRBV28 and TRBJ1-1; maybe TRBD1 (5 bases). CDR1 is MDHEN and CDR2 is SYDVKM in the germline V gene. This CDR3 comprises 13 residues. The V and J ends lost 8 bases and 8 bases respectively, with 18 bases between them. CDR3 in DNA: TGTGCCAGCCGGCAGGGAGGCGGGGAGGAAGCTTTCTTT. The encoded protein is CASRQGGGEEAFF.

This clone was seen just once. CDR3 amino acids: CASSQDPGQEYGYTF. In DNA form, the CDR3 reads TGTGCCAGCAGCCAAGATCCGGGACAGGAATATGGCTACACCTTC. The chain uses TRBV4-2 and TRBJ1-2, with 8 bases matching TRBD1. From germline, CDR1 is LGHNA and CDR2 YNFKEQ. J was trimmed by 5 bases and V by 0 bases; bases with no gene match: 5. CDR3 length equals 15 residues.

This chain connects TRBV6-1 to TRBJ1-2, with 10 bases identical to TRBD1. V lost 3 bases to trimming and J lost 4 bases; unmatched junction nucleotides: 5. The germline V gene has CDR1 MNHNS and CDR2 SASEGT. The CDR3 has 15 residues. The CDR3 DNA reads TGTGCCAGCAGTGAGGGACAGGGGTCTACCTATGGCTACACCTTC. Translation: CASSEGQGSTYGYTF.

The chain carries TRBV19 and TRBJ1-1, with a possible D match to TRBD1 (6 bases). The germline gives CDR1 LNHDA, CDR2 SQIVND (reference sequence). The CDR3 spans 13 residues. V gave up 9 bases and J gave up 0 bases, with 11 bases separating them. Here the CDR3 reads CASGQHMNTEAFF. CDR3 DNA sequence: TGTGCCAGCGGACAGCACATGAACACTGAAGCTTTCTTT. Using reference TRBV19 and TRBJ1-1 for the parts outside the CDR3, the full variable domain is DGGITQSPKYLFRKEGQNVTLSCEQNLNHDAMYWYRQDPGQGLRLIYYSQIVNDFQKGDIAEGYSVSREKKESFPLTVTSAQKNPTAFYLCASGQHMNTEAFFGQGTRLTVV.

The chain links TRBV6-6 to TRBJ2-7, with TRBD2 as a possible D gene (7 bases). V was shortened by 6 bases and J by 1 base, with 16 bases between the two germline ends. Per germline, CDR1 MNHNY and CDR2 SVGAGI (reference sequence). The CDR3 has 15 amino acids. The CDR3 nucleotides read TGTGCCAGCAGACCCGCGGGGGCAAAATCCTACGAGCAGTACTTC. Translation gives CASRPAGAKSYEQYF.

This chain joins TRBV11-2 and TRBJ1-3, with TRBD1 as a possible D gene (5 bases). The CDR3 has 16 amino acids. Per the germline V gene, CDR1 is SGHAT and CDR2 is FQNNGV. Between the trimmed V and J ends, which lost 0 bases and 4 bases, there was a span of 13 bases. CDR3 sequence: CASSLEQGSWGNTIYF. The CDR3 bases are TGTGCCAGCAGCTTAGAGCAGGGCTCCTGGGGAAACACCATATATTTT.

The V and J genes are TRBV30 and TRBJ1-3, with a tentative D call TRBD1 (6 bases). The germline V and J ends were trimmed by 2 bases and 1 base, with 9 bases remaining between them. Germline-derived CDR1 and CDR2 are GTSNPN and SVGIG (reference sequence). The CDR3 sequence is 14 residues long. Here the CDR3 DNA reads TGTGCCTGGAGTTGGACAGTTTCTGGAAACACCATATATTTT. This gives the protein CAWSWTVSGNTIYF.

This clone showed up just once. The CDR3: CASSLDGQGKTRYTF. Written as DNA, the CDR3 is TGCGCCAGCAGCTTGGATGGCCAGGGAAAGACCCGCTACACCTTC. The chain uses TRBV5-1 and TRBJ1-2, with D perhaps TRBD1 (5 bases). Germline CDR1 and CDR2: SGHRS and YFSETQ. The CDR3 runs to 15 residues. V dropped 0 bases and J dropped 9 bases, with 18 bases sitting between them.

This clone has only a few counts. V usage is TRBV3-1 (or the pseudogene TRBV3-2) and J usage is TRBJ1-4; TRBD1 is a possible D gene (5 bases). The CDR3 has 14 residues. V lost 6 bases, J lost 3 bases, and 11 bases lay in between. Per germline, CDR1 LGHDT and CDR2 YNNKEL (reference sequence). CDR3 nucleotides: TGTGCCAGCAGTCAGGGAATAGCTAATGAAAAACTGTTTTTT. As protein: CASSQGIANEKLFF.

The rearrangement links TRBV5-1 to TRBJ2-7, with 7 bases aligning to TRBD1. J was trimmed by 4 bases and V by 4 bases; bases with no gene match: 20. Germline V gene lookup returns CDR1 SGHRS and CDR2 YFSETQ. The CDR3 covers 18 residues. In nucleotides, the CDR3 is TGCGCCAGCAGCCGTCACCCGGGACAGACTAATTTTGGTTACGAGCAGTACTTC. It yields the protein CASSRHPGQTNFGYEQYF.

This chain links TRBV9 with TRBJ1-4; 7 positions agree with TRBD1. V lost 3 bases to trimming and J lost 12 bases; unmatched junction nucleotides: 11. The CDR3 sequence is 14 residues long. Per the germline V gene, CDR1 is SGDLS and CDR2 is YYNGEE. CDR3 amino acids: CASSADRAFGQLFF. In DNA, the CDR3 is TGTGCCAGCAGCGCTGACAGGGCTTTTGGACAACTGTTTTTT.

This clone turned up a few times. The chain is built from TRBV6-2 or TRBV6-3 and TRBJ2-7; D may be TRBD1 (6 bases). Per the germline V gene, CDR1 is MNHEY and CDR2 is SVGEGT. The CDR3 has 12 amino acids. V was trimmed by 6 bases and J by 4 bases, leaving 10 bases between them. In nucleotides, the CDR3 is TGTGCCAGCAGCCACAGGGATTACGAGCAGTACTTC. As protein: CASSHRDYEQYF.

This chain links TRBV5-1 with TRBJ2-3, with a tentative D call TRBD1 (6 bases). Germline CDR1 and CDR2: SGHRS and YFSETQ. V lost 4 bases, J lost 3 bases, and 18 bases lay in between. The CDR3 runs to 16 residues. The CDR3 is CASSARRGRFTDTQYF. In nucleotides, the CDR3 is TGCGCCAGCAGCGCTCGCAGGGGACGCTTTACAGATACGCAGTATTTT. The full variable domain, completed using reference TRBV5-1 and TRBJ2-3, is KAGVTQTPRYLIKTRGQQVTLSCSPISGHRSVSWYQQTPGQGLQFLFEYFSETQRNKGNFPGRFSGRQFSNSRSEMNVSTLELGDSALYLCASSARRGRFTDTQYFGPGTRLTVL.

The V call is TRBV28, the J call TRBJ1-2; 7 bases match TRBD1. With 4 bases clipped from V and 6 bases from J, the junction kept 5 bases outside the gene matches. The CDR3 loop spans 13 amino acids. Germline V gene sequence: CDR1 MDHEN, CDR2 SYDVKM. DNA of the CDR3: TGTGCCAGCAGTTGGGGACAGAACCATGGCTACACCTTC. As protein: CASSWGQNHGYTF.

This clone was observed a handful of times. V gene TRBV27 combines with J gene TRBJ1-2, with unresolved D. The germline V and J ends were trimmed by 0 bases and 3 bases, with 11 bases remaining between them. The CDR3 is 15 residues long. The germline V gene has CDR1 MNHEY and CDR2 SMNVEV (reference sequence). The CDR3 DNA reads TGTGCCAGCAGTTTATCCGCGGCACCTCACTATGGCTACACCTTC. Its translation is CASSLSAAPHYGYTF.

The rearrangement links TRBV11-2 to TRBJ1-6, with D perhaps TRBD1 (5 bases). The CDR3 extends over 14 amino acids. V was clipped by 6 bases and J by 6 bases, with 12 bases between them. The V gene's germline CDR1 is SGHAT and CDR2 FQNNGV. CDR3 in amino acids: CASRPGGTNSPLHF. The DNA of the CDR3 is TGTGCCAGCAGGCCGGGGGGGACTAATTCACCCCTCCACTTT.

This chain joins TRBV6-2 or TRBV6-3 and TRBJ1-2, with TRBD1 matching over 10 bases. The CDR3 is made up of 15 amino acids. The germline CDR1 and CDR2 sequences are MNHEY and SVGEGT. V lost 0 bases and J lost 4; bases outside the gene matches: 2. CDR3 bases: TGTGCCAGCAGTTACTCGGGGGACAGGGGCTATGGCTACACCTTC. Amino acids: CASSYSGDRGYGYTF.

The chain has TRBV5-1 and TRBJ1-1, with D possibly being TRBD1 (5 bases). V gave up 4 bases and J gave up 10 bases, with 17 bases separating them. The CDR3 length is 13 residues. Germline lookup yields CDR1 SGHRS and CDR2 YFSETQ. CDR3 DNA sequence: TGCGCCAGCAGCCCCGACGTGCAGGGCGGAGCTTTCTTT. Translating gives CASSPDVQGGAFF.